This TCR beta chain was sequenced for a study of radiotherapy plus CTLA-4 blockade in lung cancer. A few counts support this clone. CDR3 length equals 13 residues. V dropped 6 bases and J dropped 7; count of bases not matched to a gene: 8. The V gene's germline CDR1 is MNHNS and CDR2 SASEGT. Sequencing was performed with immunoSEQ multiplex PCR; in TCRdb, only in-frame clones are kept and a portion is missing. The sample holds tens of thousands of clones; roughly 73% are singletons and the top ten take 3% to 4%. The V call is TRBV6-1, the J call TRBJ1-2, with TRBD1 identical over 7 bases. The specimen comprised peripheral blood, sampled from a patient treated with radiotherapy plus ipilimumab. This TCR was recovered from a human donor with non-small cell lung cancer who had a complete response to radiotherapy plus ipilimumab. The CDR3: CASSQTGYGGYTF. The CDR3 DNA is TGTGCCAGCAGCCAGACAGGGTATGGTGGCTACACCTTC.